What follows describes a single T cell receptor (beta chain). This entry is derived from a study of blood T cell repertoires in COVID-19. Study as a whole: The United States, Italy and Spain supplied acute and convalescent COVID-19 samples.

TCRdb's table, derived via immunoSEQ multiplex PCR, lists solely in-frame clones and lacks some. The sample consists of under 350,000 clones, about 89% of them appearing once. Trimming shortened V by 5 bases and J by 4 bases, and 19 bases separated the two germline ends. CDR3 length: 16 amino acids. Germline V CDR1 and CDR2: SGDLS, YYNGEE. This chain connects TRBV9 to TRBJ1-3; TRBD1 might be the D (6 bases). This receptor was identified in a man aged 35 to 55 with acute or convalescent COVID-19. Sequenced: peripheral blood. CDR3 DNA sequence: TGTGCCAGCAGTCGGACCGCCAGGGGCGCGGGAAACACCATATATTTT. Protein sequence: CASSRTARGAGNTIYF.